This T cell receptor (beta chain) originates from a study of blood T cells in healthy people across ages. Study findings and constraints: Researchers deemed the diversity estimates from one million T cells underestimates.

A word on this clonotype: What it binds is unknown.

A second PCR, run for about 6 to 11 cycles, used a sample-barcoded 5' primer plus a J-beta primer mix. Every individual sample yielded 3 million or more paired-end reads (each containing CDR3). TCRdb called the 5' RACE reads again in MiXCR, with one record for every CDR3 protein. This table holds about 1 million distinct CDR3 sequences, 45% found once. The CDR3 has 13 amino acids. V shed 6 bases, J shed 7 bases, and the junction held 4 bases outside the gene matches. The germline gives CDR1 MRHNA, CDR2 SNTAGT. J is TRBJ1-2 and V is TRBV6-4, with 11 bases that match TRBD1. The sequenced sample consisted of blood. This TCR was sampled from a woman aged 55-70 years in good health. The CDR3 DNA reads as TGTGCCAGCAGCCCGGACAGGGGGCTTGGCTACACCTTC. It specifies CASSPDRGLGYTF.